This TCR beta chain was recovered during a study of blood T cell repertoires in COVID-19 (dated by TCRdb to about 2020). Regarding the study in general: Collaborator samples came from the United States, Italy and Spain and covered acute and convalescent phases of COVID-19. The material from the prospective study consisted of cDNA or gDNA derived from T cells, B-cell-depleted T cells, or PBMCs. The dataset comprised deeply sampled blood TCRbeta repertoires from subjects exposed to, actively infected with, or recovered from COVID-19. The repertoires were released in a freely available public database intended as a resource for research on the immune response to SARS-CoV-2. Samples came from the ongoing ImmuneRACE study (first 160 participants) plus 1,254 subjects from 6 global collaborators. A de-identified subject ID, COVID-19 status, age in years and sex were almost always included in the sample metadata. HLA class I and class II types, where available, came from metadata supplied by the sample provider rather than from assay-based typing. General conclusions and limits of the study: How much clinical and demographic metadata was included differed by source and by participant, and the metadata was provided uncurated.

Participants in the prospective study were enrolled through a virtual design, were aged about 18 to 100 years, and lived in about 25 United States geographic areas. To assign participants to cohorts, the prospective study relied on clinical history that participants themselves reported in a screening survey and a study questionnaire. Recovered participants in ImmuneRACE Cohort 3 were defined as having two consecutive negative NP/OP PCR tests, clearance from a healthcare professional, or resolution of symptoms. In the prospective study, whole blood, serum and a nasopharyngeal or oropharyngeal swab were collected from each participant by mobile phlebotomists. Over an approximately 2-month period, participants in the prospective study had the option of providing additional blood draws and questionnaires. Before DNA extraction, blood samples from the prospective study were shipped at room temperature or frozen.

Note on this clone: Its target antigen remains unknown. Per-base qualities were not stored, and no clone one base away is much larger.

Trimming takes 3 bases off V and 5 bases off J; junction bases not matched to a gene: 8. Its CDR3 holds 15 amino acids, cysteine through phenylalanine. The retained sequence is limited to the CDR3, 45 bases, with the frame set at the first base. Taken from the germline V gene (reference sequence), the CDR1 and CDR2 loops are LNHDA and SQIVND. The immunoSEQ Assay, a bias-controlled multiplex PCR, was used to amplify TCRbeta CDR3 regions from genomic DNA. The paper's processing steps were these. Within the assay, amplification of reference gene primers was used to estimate how many nucleated cells each sample contained. To quantify the absolute abundance of each unique TCRbeta CDR3 rearrangement, sequence reads were collapsed and filtered. Productive Simpson clonality was computed per sample as the square root of Simpson's diversity index over productive rearrangements. TCRdb provides this immuneACCESS table in a form limited to in-frame rearrangements. Some clones are lacking; in checked studies, under half of them reflect an unresolved V gene, and why the rest are absent is not known. The V and J calls and clone size are taken from that table; D and trimming were inferred from the DNA. Here the sample has 350,000 to 400,000 clones; about 88% occur a single time. The ten largest clones take up 3% of the sample.

This sequence uses TRBV19 and TRBJ2-7; the central 9 bases match TRBD1. The TCR comes from a young woman who had recovered from COVID-19. Source material: PBMCs or T cells enriched from blood (not recorded which). The nucleotides read TGTGCCAGTAGTATTCTTCCGGGACAGGGTGACGAGCAGTACTTC. Its translation reads: CASSILPGQGDEQYF.